This T cell receptor (beta chain) originates from a study of blood T cell repertoires in COVID-19. Germline values: CDR1 LGHDT, CDR2 YNNKEL (reference sequence). V was pared by 0 bases and J by 7 bases, with 7 bases of the junction left unmatched. CDR3 length: 16 residues. This clone appeared once. TCRdb's table, derived via immunoSEQ multiplex PCR, lists solely in-frame clones and lacks some. The sample holds around 250,000 clones, 80% to 90% seen once. The source is a woman aged 40 to 49 who had been exposed to COVID-19. This sequence joins TRBV3-1 (or the pseudogene TRBV3-2) and TRBJ1-3, with 9 bases identical to TRBD1. The sequencing sample was made of PBMCs or T cells enriched from blood (not recorded which). The CDR3 sequence: CASSQDLADRGNTIYF. The CDR3 DNA reads as TGTGCCAGCAGCCAAGATCTCGCGGACAGGGGTAACACCATATATTTT.